This T cell receptor (beta chain) was found in a study of T cell responses to AZD1222 COVID-19 vaccine. Regarding the study as a whole: Breadth and depth of Spike-specific TCRs rose after two AZD1222 doses. Only six AZD1222 recipients tested seropositive at baseline. The donor cohort was predominantly white British with a female majority, and clonal diversity may have been underestimated.

Doses given second, at about 4 or about 12 weeks, were pooled. The repertoire was sequenced with immunoSEQ multiplex PCR; TCRdb's copy has only in-frame clones and lacks some. Of fewer than 200,000 clones listed, around nine tenths are singletons. Comments on this clone: The antigen remains undetermined.

V lost 0 bases and J 6 bases, leaving 10 bases between the germline ends. This CDR3 has 14 amino acids. Germline V gene data show CDR1 as SGHRS and CDR2 as YFSETQ. Material: peripheral blood, obtained 28 days after the second AZD1222 dose. The chain employs TRBV5-1 and TRBJ2-1; D is ambiguous. The origin of this receptor is an adult who received the AZD1222 COVID-19 vaccine. This CDR3 reads CASSLGSFGNEQFF. The CDR3 DNA reads TGCGCCAGCAGCTTGGGTTCCTTCGGCAATGAGCAGTTCTTC.